The present T cell receptor beta chain was sequenced within a study of cytomegalovirus exposure and HLA in healthy donors. Germline loops: CDR1 MGHRA, CDR2 YSYEKL. Trimming took off 1 base at V and 2 bases at J, with 8 bases between the two ends. The CDR3 runs 14 residues. As for the donors, each was a healthy bone marrow donor. 13 Jbeta primers and 60 Vbeta primers were used for the PCR. Generated by immunoSEQ multiplex PCR, the TCRdb table keeps only in-frame clones and is missing some. Found here are over 200,000 clones, approximately 82% of them singletons; the top ten hold about 3.8%. The V call is TRBV4-1, the J call TRBJ2-5; TRBD1 might be the D (5 bases). This clonotype originated in a male donor in good health and CMV-seronegative. The sample was PBMCs. The CDR3 here is CASSQVPGQETQYF. In nucleotides, the CDR3 is TGCGCCAGCAGCCAAGTACCAGGGCAAGAGACCCAGTACTTC.